This record covers a single TCR beta chain. The specificity of this receptor is unknown. One base away there is no much larger clone; base qualities are not given. The immunoSEQ Assay, which uses bias-controlled multiplex PCR amplification of genomic DNA, was used to profile TCRbeta CDR3 regions. The authors' pipeline ran thus. The absolute abundance of each unique TCRbeta CDR3 region was quantified after sequences were collapsed and filtered. Differential abundance was assessed using a binomial (Fisher-equivalent) model and a beta-binomial model in which time-dependent variance fitted from healthy donors was added. Clones with fewer than 5 combined templates were removed, and a clone was called differentially abundant if the clone's Benjamini-Hochberg FDR was below 0.01. In the beta-binomial model, variance was expressed as a function of the total template count across the two samples, in the form v = (b*log(k)+a)^2. This is the immuneACCESS table as TCRdb keeps it, with only in-frame sequences that have V and J called. A part of the clones is gone; compared with another copy, unresolved V genes explain less than half, and the rest is unexplained. D and trimming come from the DNA, and the V and J calls and clone size come from that table. This sample has over 100,000 clones in its table, and roughly 90% of those were observed once. Together, the top ten hold 7.5% to 9.5% of the sample.

During the collection period, no immune events, such as infections, were documented for the healthy donors. Healthy-donor blood repertoires served as a training cohort to calibrate time-dependent variance in a beta-binomial model of T-cell clone differential abundance. The training cohort included 10 healthy donors, of whom 3 were female and 7 were male. The donors were between roughly 25 and 70 years old, with an average age of 43 years. Whole blood, obtained from a commercial supplier, was collected from each healthy donor at three time points spaced around two weeks apart. Genomic DNA was extracted from unsorted whole blood for immunosequencing. The source of the sample is a study of identifying expanded T cells in peripheral blood (dated by TCRdb to between 2017 and 2020). In the study overall: Four technical replicates, made by sequencing separate aliquots from the same pool of genomic DNA, were compared pairwise. Overall study outcomes, separate from this receptor: The beta-binomial model significantly reduced the number of clones called differentially abundant and the false-positive rate across all healthy-donor time intervals. The binomial model flagged 0.9 to 1.5 differentially abundant clones between technical replicates, compared with about 16.4 over approximately 2 weeks and approximately 20 over around 4 weeks. The authors expected that biological variance in healthy repertoires might rise further over much longer intervals, such as months to years. Variance in clone template counts between approximately 2-week samples significantly increased with total template count across all healthy donors.

The V end loses 5 bases and the J end loses 3 bases, and a stretch of 14 bases separates them. From the germline V gene (reference sequence), CDR1 is GTSNPN and CDR2 is SVGIG. The CDR3 measures 15 amino acids from cysteine to phenylalanine. Just CDR3 DNA is preserved here, 45 bases in frame from base 1. The origin of this receptor is a person aged 18 to 69 in good health. The chain was built from TRBV30 and TRBJ1-6; the best D guess is TRBD1, with 6 bases matching. Sequencing input: blood. The CDR3 reads CAWGTRSDYNSPLHF. Here is the DNA: TGTGCCTGGGGGACACGGAGCGACTATAATTCACCCCTCCACTTT.